This TCR beta chain derives from a study of blood T cell repertoires in COVID-19. Overall study context: From the United States, Italy and Spain came samples of acute and convalescent COVID-19. The analysed material was cDNA or gDNA that came from T cells, B-cell-depleted T cells, or PBMCs.

V shed 7 bases, J shed 6 bases, and the junction held 7 bases outside the gene matches. This CDR3 contains 14 residues. CDR1 is WSHSY and CDR2 is SAAADI in the germline V gene. This clone has just one count. In the original analysis: Estimated nucleated cell counts came from reference gene primer amplification. Sequencing was performed with immunoSEQ multiplex PCR; in TCRdb, only in-frame clones are kept and a portion is missing. V, J and clone size are taken as reported in that table, and D and trimming were inferred from the DNA itself. The sample lists more than 60,000 clones, about 83% seen once, with around 5.1% in the top ten.

This chain uses TRBV10-2 with TRBJ2-1; 9 bases are a match to TRBD2. The clonotype was recovered from a woman of 80 years or more with active or convalescent COVID-19. The sample taken for sequencing was peripheral blood. In nucleotides, the CDR3 is TGCGCCAGCAATTCGGGACTAGCCGTCAATGAGCAGTTCTTC. Protein product: CASNSGLAVNEQFF.